A selection of T cell receptor beta chains follows, all from one sample in a study of human T cells and chemical hapten exposure. MiXCR was run by TCRdb on the RACE reads, yielding one entry per CDR3 protein. Among about 80,000 distinct CDR3 sequences listed, approximately 14% were seen once. The input for sequencing was whole blood, taken in connection with sensitization to the hapten diphenylcyclopropenone (DPC). The receptors shown here come from a woman in her fifties or sixties with alopecia areata. Some clones in this sample may be carry-over from other donors' samples. The CDR3 runs from the conserved cysteine through the conserved F or W. A D gene is named only where the DNA matches it firmly. Clone size is stated in some rows and not others, as once, few, many or a class when expanded.

cdr3_length: 17; d_call: TRBD1; j_call: TRBJ1-1; v_call: TRBV2; clone_size: few; cdr3_aa: CASSEASGAGGITEAFF; cdr3_nt: TGTGCCAGCAGTGAAGCTTCTGGGGCAGGGGGCATCACTGAAGCTTTCTTT
cdr3_length: 14; d_call: .; j_call: TRBJ1-1; v_call: TRBV5-4; clone_size: few; cdr3_aa: CASSSPNSNTEAFF; cdr3_nt: TGTGCCAGCAGCTCCCCAAACTCGAACACTGAAGCTTTCTTT
cdr3_length: 15; d_call: .; j_call: TRBJ2-7; v_call: TRBV12-2; clone_size: few; cdr3_aa: CASRLDGAGGREQYF; cdr3_nt: TGTGCAAGTCGCTTAGATGGAGCGGGAGGGCGAGAGCAGTACTTC
cdr3_length: 14; d_call: .; j_call: TRBJ1-5; v_call: TRBV7-2; clone_size: many; cdr3_aa: CASSWGRGLQPQHF; cdr3_nt: TGTGCCAGCAGCTGGGGCCGGGGGCTTCAGCCCCAGCATTTT
cdr3_length: 13; d_call: .; j_call: TRBJ2-3; v_call: TRBV5-1; clone_size: once; cdr3_aa: CASSLSTVDTQYF; cdr3_nt: TGCGCCAGCAGCTTGAGTACCGTAGATACGCAGTATTTT
cdr3_length: 12; d_call: .; j_call: TRBJ1-5; v_call: TRBV12-3/TRBV12-4; clone_size: many; cdr3_aa: CASSLLSQPQHF; cdr3_nt: TGTGCCAGCAGTTTATTGAGTCAGCCCCAGCATTTT
cdr3_length: 16; d_call: .; j_call: TRBJ2-2; v_call: TRBV28; clone_size: few; cdr3_aa: CASSPTPGGRTGELFF; cdr3_nt: TGTGCCAGCAGCCCAACCCCCGGGGGACGCACCGGGGAGCTGTTTTTT
cdr3_length: 11; d_call: .; j_call: TRBJ1-2; v_call: TRBV12-3/TRBV12-4; clone_size: .; cdr3_aa: CASSRFHGYTF; cdr3_nt: TGTGCCAGCAGCCGCTTCCACGGCTACACCTTC
cdr3_length: 15; d_call: TRBD2; j_call: TRBJ2-7; v_call: TRBV20-1; clone_size: .; cdr3_aa: CSARVAGGPNYEQYF; cdr3_nt: TGCAGTGCTAGAGTCGCGGGAGGGCCAAACTACGAGCAGTACTTC
cdr3_length: 15; d_call: .; j_call: TRBJ2-2; v_call: TRBV7-2; clone_size: .; cdr3_aa: CASSSPTATTGELFF; cdr3_nt: TGTGCCAGCAGCTCCCCCACCGCAACCACCGGGGAGCTGTTTTTT
cdr3_length: 13; d_call: .; j_call: TRBJ1-5; v_call: TRBV7-9; clone_size: few; cdr3_aa: CASSFSGVWPQHF; cdr3_nt: TGTGCCAGCAGCTTCTCCGGGGTTTGGCCCCAGCATTTT
cdr3_length: 11; d_call: .; j_call: TRBJ2-1; v_call: TRBV6-5; clone_size: .; cdr3_aa: CASSYSNEQFF; cdr3_nt: TGTGCCAGCAGTTACTCCAATGAGCAGTTCTTC
cdr3_length: 15; d_call: .; j_call: TRBJ2-7; v_call: TRBV7-9; clone_size: few; cdr3_aa: CASSPLDGARHEQYF; cdr3_nt: TGTGCCAGCAGCCCGCTGGACGGAGCTCGTCACGAGCAGTACTTC
cdr3_length: 14; d_call: .; j_call: TRBJ2-3; v_call: TRBV5-1; clone_size: .; cdr3_aa: CASSLDQGTDTQYF; cdr3_nt: TGCGCCAGCAGCTTGGATCAAGGCACAGATACGCAGTATTTT
cdr3_length: 15; d_call: .; j_call: TRBJ1-5; v_call: TRBV10-2; clone_size: many; cdr3_aa: CASNRDSLGNQPQHF; cdr3_nt: TGCGCCAGCAACCGAGACAGCCTTGGGAATCAGCCCCAGCATTTT
cdr3_length: 16; d_call: .; j_call: TRBJ2-5; v_call: TRBV14; clone_size: .; cdr3_aa: CASSPRGSPYKETQYF; cdr3_nt: TGTGCCAGCAGCCCCCGGGGTAGCCCATACAAAGAGACCCAGTACTTC
cdr3_length: 14; d_call: TRBD1; j_call: TRBJ1-1; v_call: TRBV4-1; clone_size: .; cdr3_aa: CASSQIQGNTEAFF; cdr3_nt: TGCGCCAGCAGCCAGATACAGGGGAATACTGAAGCTTTCTTT
cdr3_length: 13; d_call: .; j_call: TRBJ2-7; v_call: TRBV7-2; clone_size: many; cdr3_aa: CASSRSGFYEQYF; cdr3_nt: TGTGCCAGCAGCCGATCAGGGTTCTACGAGCAGTACTTC
cdr3_length: 13; d_call: .; j_call: TRBJ2-3; v_call: TRBV7-6; clone_size: .; cdr3_aa: CASSPGAADTQYF; cdr3_nt: TGTGCCAGCAGCCCCGGAGCGGCAGATACGCAGTATTTT
cdr3_length: 16; d_call: .; j_call: TRBJ2-1; v_call: TRBV28; clone_size: few; cdr3_aa: CASSRTFFLATNEQFF; cdr3_nt: TGTGCCAGCAGCCGGACATTTTTCCTTGCTACCAATGAGCAGTTCTTC
cdr3_length: 15; d_call: TRBD2; j_call: TRBJ2-1; v_call: TRBV30; clone_size: .; cdr3_aa: CAWSVLAGVYNEQFF; cdr3_nt: TGTGCCTGGAGTGTACTAGCGGGAGTTTACAATGAGCAGTTCTTC
cdr3_length: 17; d_call: .; j_call: TRBJ2-7; v_call: TRBV7-9; clone_size: few; cdr3_aa: CASSLVVQGSRSYEQYF; cdr3_nt: TGTGCCAGCAGCCTCGTTGTGCAGGGAAGTCGTTCCTACGAGCAGTACTTC
cdr3_length: 13; d_call: TRBD1; j_call: TRBJ1-6; v_call: TRBV12-3/TRBV12-4; clone_size: few; cdr3_aa: CASSLGQGSPLHF; cdr3_nt: TGTGCCAGCAGCCTTGGACAGGGTTCACCCCTCCACTTT
cdr3_length: 11; d_call: .; j_call: TRBJ1-1; v_call: TRBV7-9; clone_size: few; cdr3_aa: CASSSLKEAFF; cdr3_nt: TGTGCCAGCAGCTCGCTGAAGGAAGCTTTCTTT
cdr3_length: 15; d_call: TRBD2; j_call: TRBJ2-1; v_call: TRBV27; clone_size: .; cdr3_aa: CASSLAGGFYNEQFF; cdr3_nt: TGTGCCAGCAGTTTAGCGGGAGGGTTCTACAATGAGCAGTTCTTC
cdr3_length: 15; d_call: TRBD2; j_call: TRBJ2-1; v_call: TRBV20-1; clone_size: .; cdr3_aa: CSATHGLAGYNEQFF; cdr3_nt: TGCAGTGCAACCCACGGACTAGCGGGTTACAATGAGCAGTTCTTC